This T cell receptor beta chain was captured by sequencing in a study of blood T cells in healthy people across ages. Next came a second PCR, run for about 6 to 12 cycles, which used a sample-barcoded 5' primer along with a J-beta primer mix. The template-switch adaptor was a 5' adaptor with 12 random nucleotides. It tagged each cDNA molecule. TCRdb analysed the 5' RACE reads with MiXCR anew, one entry per CDR3 protein. Among 600,000 to 850,000 distinct CDR3 sequences, around 40% were seen once, and the ten largest hold roughly 19%. CDR3 length: 12 amino acids. V was clipped by 0 bases and J by 8 bases, with 8 bases between them. Germline V gene sequence: CDR1 SGHRS, CDR2 YFSETQ.

This clonotype was obtained from a woman aged 55 to 70 in good health. The V call is TRBV5-1, the J call TRBJ1-1; D is ambiguous. The source material was blood. CDR3 sequence reads: CASSLAGPEAFF. CDR3 sequence (DNA): TGCGCCAGCAGCTTGGCCGGACCAGAAGCTTTCTTT. Combining the CDR3 with reference TRBV5-1 and TRBJ1-1 gives the whole variable domain KAGVTQTPRYLIKTRGQQVTLSCSPISGHRSVSWYQQTPGQGLQFLFEYFSETQRNKGNFPGRFSGRQFSNSRSEMNVSTLELGDSALYLCASSLAGPEAFFGQGTRLTVV.